The 19 T cell receptor beta chains below all came from one sample that was sequenced in a study of T cells after posttransplantation cyclophosphamide. Busulfan-fludarabine conditioning, marrow transplant, and cyclophosphamide on days +3 and +4 were administered. Assay: immunoSEQ multiplex PCR; the TCRdb copy retains only in-frame clones and omits some. The sample yields 10,000 to 15,000 clones, 2% to 2.5% seen once. This specimen consisted of PBMCs, obtained after allogeneic stem cell transplant with posttransplant cyclophosphamide. The source of these receptors is a male patient between 25 and 39 years old who received an allogeneic stem cell transplant from a related donor, was CMV-positive, and had no GVHD. Part of the T cell pool may stem from the graft donor.

The sample holds a few counts of this clone. This chain links TRBV6-5 with TRBJ1-2, with D possibly being TRBD1 (6 bases). CDR3 length: 13 amino acids. V was shortened by 2 bases and J by 7 bases, with 11 bases between the two germline ends. Germline V gene sequence: CDR1 MNHEY, CDR2 SVGAGI. CDR3: CASSYGNRVGYTF. The CDR3, as DNA: TGTGCCAGCAGTTACGGGAACAGGGTTGGCTACACCTTC.

The chain has TRBV7-9 and TRBJ2-1; D is uncertain. CDR3 size: 11 residues. V gave up 5 bases and J gave up 5 bases, with 4 bases separating them. Germline CDR1 and CDR2: SEHNR and FQNEAQ (reference sequence). Written as DNA, the CDR3 is TGTGCCAGCAGCCTAAACAATGAGCAGTTCTTC. This gives the protein CASSLNNEQFF.

This clone was counted between two and nine times. This chain links TRBV2 with TRBJ2-5; the match to TRBD1 covers 11 bases. This CDR3 spans 16 amino acids. CDR1 is SNHLY, CDR2 FYNNEI, per germline. V lost 3 bases and J lost 5; bases outside the gene matches: 8. The CDR3 sequence: CASSDSGQGAWETQYF. CDR3 coding DNA: TGTGCCAGCAGTGACTCCGGACAGGGGGCTTGGGAGACCCAGTACTTC.

The rearrangement links TRBV28 to TRBJ2-1, with D perhaps TRBD1 (7 bases). V dropped 7 bases and J dropped 9 bases, with 22 bases sitting between them. CDR3 length: 15 residues. Germline loops: CDR1 MDHEN, CDR2 SYDVKM. The chain's CDR3 is CASTWISGGGGEQFF. The CDR3 DNA sequence: TGTGCCAGCACTTGGATATCCGGAGGGGGCGGTGAGCAGTTCTTC.

This clone was detected only a few times. The chain links TRBV15 to TRBJ2-1; the match to TRBD2 covers 7 bases. Germline loops: CDR1 LNHNV, CDR2 YYDKDF (reference sequence). J was trimmed by 1 base and V by 0 bases; bases with no gene match: 6. This CDR3 is built from 17 residues. The CDR3 loop is CATSRDKGGVSYNEQFF. The CDR3 DNA is TGTGCCACCAGCAGAGACAAGGGAGGGGTATCCTACAATGAGCAGTTCTTC.

The V call is TRBV5-1, the J call TRBJ2-5, with 13 bases fitting TRBD2. The CDR3 contains 18 residues. The V and J ends lost 7 bases and 0 bases, in that order; junction bases with no gene match: 12. Germline V CDR1 and CDR2: SGHRS, YFSETQ. The CDR3 reads CASLGTSGGEMYQETQYF. The CDR3 DNA sequence: TGCGCCAGCCTCGGAACTAGCGGGGGGGAAATGTACCAAGAGACCCAGTACTTC.

This chain connects TRBV5-1 to TRBJ1-3; no clear D gene. The CDR3 covers 17 residues. CDR1 and CDR2 from the germline V gene are SGHRS and YFSETQ. V lost 4 bases to trimming and J lost 0 bases, with 17 bases between them. This CDR3 is CASSKSASTNSGNTIYF. CDR3 nucleotide sequence: TGCGCCAGCAGCAAGTCAGCCTCAACTAACTCTGGAAACACCATATATTTT.

In its sample, this clone was seen a few times. This rearrangement joins TRBV30 to TRBJ2-7, with no clear D. The V end lost 2 bases, the J end lost 2 bases, and 7 bases lay between the germline ends. The CDR3 is made up of 12 amino acids. The germline gives CDR1 GTSNPN, CDR2 SVGIG (reference sequence). The CDR3 region has the DNA TGTGCCTGGAGTCGGGTCACCTACGAGCAGTACTTC. Translating gives CAWSRVTYEQYF.

This clone is categorized as medium-sized. The chain recombines TRBV7-9 with TRBJ1-2; tentatively, D is TRBD1 (6 bases). Trimming pared 1 base from V and 7 bases from J, leaving 16 bases between. Germline V lookup: CDR1 SEHNR, CDR2 FQNEAQ (reference sequence). This CDR3 region has 15 residues. The CDR3 bases are TGTGCCAGCAGCTTAGGAGTTTCAGGGGATTTTGGCTACACCTTC. Encoded protein: CASSLGVSGDFGYTF.

Written as DNA, the CDR3 is TGTGCCAGCAGCTCCAGAGAGCGGAATGAGCAGTTCTTC. Translating it yields CASSSRERNEQFF. This chain links TRBV7-2 with TRBJ2-1; maybe TRBD2 (5 bases). The CDR3 covers 13 residues. Germline V lookup: CDR1 SGHTA, CDR2 FQGNSA. The V and J ends lost 4 bases and 7 bases respectively, with 11 bases between them.

This chain links TRBV4-3 with TRBJ2-4; weak D call: TRBD1 (6 bases). CDR1 and CDR2 from the germline V gene are LGHNA and YSLEER. CDR3 size: 17 residues. Between the trimmed V and J ends, which lost 0 bases and 0 bases, there was a span of 12 bases. DNA for the CDR3: TGCGCCAGCAGCCAAGATCGGACAGACCTAGCCAAAAACATTCAGTACTTC. This translates into CASSQDRTDLAKNIQYF.

This clone has just a few counts. The gene calls are TRBV5-1 and TRBJ1-6; D is ambiguous. Germline CDR1 reads SGHRS; CDR2 reads YFSETQ. This CDR3 has 14 amino acids. The V end lost 0 bases, the J end lost 5 bases, and 6 bases lay between the germline ends. The CDR3 here is CASSLEANNSPLHF. DNA for the CDR3: TGCGCCAGCAGCTTGGAAGCCAATAATTCACCCCTCCACTTT.

The chain uses TRBV28 and TRBJ1-2, with a possible D match to TRBD1 (5 bases). From germline, CDR1 is MDHEN and CDR2 SYDVKM. There are 13 residues in the CDR3. V lost 5 bases and J 8 bases, leaving 15 bases between the germline ends. CDR3 protein: CASSPRDGGGYTF. CDR3 coding DNA: TGTGCCAGCAGTCCGCGGGACGGGGGAGGCTACACCTTC.

This clone occurred a few times. This sequence joins TRBV6-1 and TRBJ2-1, with 14 nucleotides matching TRBD2. Trimming removed 2 bases from V and 8 bases from J; junction bases left unmatched: 8. The length of the CDR3 is 17 residues. Germline lookup yields CDR1 MNHNS and CDR2 SASEGT. CDR3 sequence: CASSELAGLAGVDEQFF. The CDR3, as DNA: TGTGCCAGCAGTGAATTGGCGGGACTAGCGGGGGTCGATGAGCAGTTCTTC.

Only a few counts were recorded for this clone. This chain uses TRBV6-5 with TRBJ1-4, with a possible D match to TRBD1 (5 bases). V lost 0 bases, J lost 7 bases, and 12 bases lay in between. The CDR3 runs to 15 residues. Germline V gene sequence: CDR1 MNHEY, CDR2 SVGAGI. DNA of the CDR3: TGTGCCAGCAGTTACTCGATCCAGGGCGGTGAAAAACTGTTTTTT. It translates to CASSYSIQGGEKLFF.

A few counts support this clone. The chain combines TRBV19 with TRBJ2-3; 9 bases align to TRBD1. The CDR3 is 14 amino acids. V trimming: 4 bases; J trimming: 1 base; junction bases outside the gene matches: 0. CDR1 is LNHDA and CDR2 is SQIVND in the germline V gene (reference sequence). The CDR3 loop is CASSRTGGTDTQYF. The CDR3 nucleotides read TGTGCCAGTAGTAGGACAGGGGGCACAGATACGCAGTATTTT.

This clone was found a few times. CDR3 bases: TGTGCCAGCAGAACTGGGTCTCAGGGGGACATTCAGTACTTC. Its protein product is CASRTGSQGDIQYF. The rearrangement joins TRBV28 to TRBJ2-4; TRBD1 aligns across 7 bases. The CDR3 extends over 14 amino acids. Germline values: CDR1 MDHEN, CDR2 SYDVKM. After removal of 6 bases from V and 8 bases from J, the junction contained 10 bases not matched to a gene.

The chain recombines TRBV11-2 with TRBJ1-4; no clear D. The CDR3 totals 14 residues. CDR1 SGHAT and CDR2 FQNNGV come from the germline V gene. The V end lost 5 bases, the J end lost 8 bases, and 15 bases lay between the germline ends. CDR3 region: CASSHGVSGEKLFF. Written as DNA, the CDR3 is TGTGCCAGCAGCCATGGGGTTAGCGGCGAAAAACTGTTTTTT.

This clone came up a few times. This chain joins TRBV7-2 and TRBJ2-1, with D tentatively TRBD2 (6 bases). Germline values: CDR1 SGHTA, CDR2 FQGNSA. This CDR3 region has 15 residues. Trimming pared 0 bases from V and 10 bases from J, leaving 16 bases between. In DNA form, the CDR3 reads TGTGCCAGCAGCTTAGCGGGGGGTACCCACTCGGAGCAGTTCTTC. This translates into CASSLAGGTHSEQFF.